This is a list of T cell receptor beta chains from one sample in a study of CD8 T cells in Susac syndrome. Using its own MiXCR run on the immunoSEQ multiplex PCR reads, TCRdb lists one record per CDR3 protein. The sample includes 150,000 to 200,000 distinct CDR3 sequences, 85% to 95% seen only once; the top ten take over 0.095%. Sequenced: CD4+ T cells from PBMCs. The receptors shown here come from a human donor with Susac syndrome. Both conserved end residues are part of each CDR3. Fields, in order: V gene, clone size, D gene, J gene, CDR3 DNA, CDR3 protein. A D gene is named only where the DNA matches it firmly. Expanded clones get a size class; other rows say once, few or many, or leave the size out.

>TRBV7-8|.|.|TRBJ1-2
TGTGCCAGCAGCTTAGCGGTGGGATTAGGCTACACCTTC
CASSLAVGLGYTF
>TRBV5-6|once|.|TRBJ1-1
TGTGCCAGCAGCTCGACGCCTGGCGGGAACACTGAAGCTTTCTTT
CASSSTPGGNTEAFF
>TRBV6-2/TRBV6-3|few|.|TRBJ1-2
TGTGCCAGCAGTTACACCAACTATGGCTACACCTTC
CASSYTNYGYTF
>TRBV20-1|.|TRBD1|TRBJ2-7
TGCAGTGCTAGAAAGGGACAGATCTACGAGCAGTACTTC
CSARKGQIYEQYF
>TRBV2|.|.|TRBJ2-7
TGTGCCAGCAGCCTATCGGAGGGATACGCCGAGCAGTACTTC
CASSLSEGYAEQYF
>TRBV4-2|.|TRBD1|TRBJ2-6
TGTGCCAGCAGCCGAGGTGACGGGACAGTGGAATCTGGGGCCAACGTCCTGACTTTC
CASSRGDGTVESGANVLTF
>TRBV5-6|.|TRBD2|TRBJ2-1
TGTGCCAGTACCTTCGGGGCTAGCGGGGGGGCGTACAATGAGCAGTTCTTC
CASTFGASGGAYNEQFF
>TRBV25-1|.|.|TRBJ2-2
TGTGCCAGCAGTGAAGAAAGAGGGTACACCGGGGAGCTGTTTTTT
CASSEERGYTGELFF
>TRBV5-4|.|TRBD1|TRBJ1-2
TGTGCCAGCAGCGAGGGACAGGGAGGTGGCTACACCTTC
CASSEGQGGGYTF
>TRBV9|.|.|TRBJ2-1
TGTGCCAGCAGCGTAGGGGTCCCCAGCTCCTACAATGAGCAGTTCTTC
CASSVGVPSSYNEQFF
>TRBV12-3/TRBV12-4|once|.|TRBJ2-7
TGTGCCAGCAGGCCCTCTCCCGAGCAGTACTTC
CASRPSPEQYF
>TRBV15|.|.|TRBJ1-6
TGTGCCACCAGCAGAGGACGGACTGATAATTCACCCCTCCACTTT
CATSRGRTDNSPLHF
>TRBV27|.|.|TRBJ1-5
TGTGCCAGCAGTGGGTTGGGTAATCAGCCCCAGCATTTT
CASSGLGNQPQHF
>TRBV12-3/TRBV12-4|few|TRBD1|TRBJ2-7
TGTGCCAGCAGTTTCTGGGACAGGGCCTACGAGCAGTACTTC
CASSFWDRAYEQYF
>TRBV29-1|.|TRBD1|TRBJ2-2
TGCAGCGCCCGGACAGGGGGCGACGTCACCGGGGAGCTGTTTTTT
CSARTGGDVTGELFF
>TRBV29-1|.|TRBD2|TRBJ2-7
TGCAGCGCGCTGGGACTAGCGGGACATTCTCTCTACGAGCAGTACTTC
CSALGLAGHSLYEQYF
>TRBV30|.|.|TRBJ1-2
TGTGCCTGGACGCGAGACCGGTACGATGGCTACACCTTC
CAWTRDRYDGYTF
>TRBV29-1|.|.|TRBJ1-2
TGCAGCGTTGCCGCACGCAACTATGGCTACACCTTC
CSVAARNYGYTF
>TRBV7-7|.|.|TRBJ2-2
TGTGCTAGCAGCCGTTACGGGGGGCAGGACACCGGGGAGCTGTTTTTT
CASSRYGGQDTGELFF
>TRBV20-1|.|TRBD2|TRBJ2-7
TGCAGTGCTAGACTAGCGGGGGGCTATTCCTACGAGCAGTACTTC
CSARLAGGYSYEQYF